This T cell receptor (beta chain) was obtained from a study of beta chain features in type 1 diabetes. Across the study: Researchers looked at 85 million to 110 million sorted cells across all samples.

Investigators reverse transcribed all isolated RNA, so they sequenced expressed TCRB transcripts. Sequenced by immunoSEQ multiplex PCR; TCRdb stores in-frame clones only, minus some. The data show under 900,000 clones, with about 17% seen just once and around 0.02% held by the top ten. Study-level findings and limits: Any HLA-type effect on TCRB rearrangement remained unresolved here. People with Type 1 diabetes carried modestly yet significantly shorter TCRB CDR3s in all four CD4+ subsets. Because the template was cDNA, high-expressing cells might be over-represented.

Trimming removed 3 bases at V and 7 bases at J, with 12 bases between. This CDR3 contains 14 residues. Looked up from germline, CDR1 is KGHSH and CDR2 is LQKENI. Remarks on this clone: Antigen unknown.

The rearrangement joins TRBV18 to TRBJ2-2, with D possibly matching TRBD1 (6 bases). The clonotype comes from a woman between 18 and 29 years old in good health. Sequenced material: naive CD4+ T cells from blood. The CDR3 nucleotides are TGTGCCAGCTCACCTCAGGGGCGGCGCGGGGAGCTGTTTTTT. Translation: CASSPQGRRGELFF.